The next 3 T cell receptor beta chains were all read from a single sample in a study of shared clonotypes between healthy human individuals. Profiling relied on immunoSEQ multiplex PCR, and the TCRdb table lists in-frame clones only, not all of them. The sample includes more than 2,000,000 clones, approximately 93% of them seen just once. Sequenced: naive CD4+ T cells from PBMCs. Described subset: CD45RA+ positively selected. These receptors were collected from a man aged 18 to 29 in good health. Some clones in this sample may be carry-over from other donors' samples.

In this sample, this clone turned up a few times. The chain recombines TRBV30 with TRBJ1-1; D unresolved. There are 15 residues in the CDR3. Trimming took off 2 bases at V and 1 base at J, with 14 bases between the two ends. Germline CDR1 is GTSNPN and CDR2 is SVGIG (reference sequence). The CDR3 sequence: CAWSSSKGWNTEAFF. The CDR3 DNA sequence: TGTGCCTGGAGTTCCTCTAAAGGGTGGAACACTGAAGCTTTCTTT.

V gene TRBV6-5 combines with J gene TRBJ2-3; D is unclear. The CDR3 is 13 residues long. The V end was cut by 5 bases, the J end by 3 bases, with 9 bases between. Germline V gives CDR1 MNHEY, CDR2 SVGAGI. The CDR3 DNA reads TGTGCCAGCAGTACCCCTAAGACAGATACGCAGTATTTT. It is translated as CASSTPKTDTQYF.

In the case of this clone: This sample also contains other DNA sequences that code for the same CDR3. The chain joins TRBV7-3 to TRBJ2-3, with D perhaps TRBD2 (7 bases). Germline CDR1 reads SGHTA; CDR2 reads FQGTGA. V shed 5 bases and J shed 6 bases, with 15 bases lying between them. The CDR3 consists of 14 residues. The CDR3 bases are TGTGCCAGCAGCCTGACCGGGGGGCCCGATACGCAGTATTTT. Protein: CASSLTGGPDTQYF. Full variable domain (missing parts from reference TRBV7-3 and TRBJ2-3): GAGVSQTPSNKVTEKGKYVELRCDPISGHTALYWYRQSLGQGPEFLIYFQGTGAADDSGLPNDRFFAVRPEGSVSTLKIQRTERGDSAVYLCASSLTGGPDTQYFGPGTRLTVL.